Each of the 7 T cell receptor beta chains below was sequenced from the same sample in a study of tumor-infiltrating lymphocytes in primary liver carcinoma. TCR beta cDNA was made from 500 ng total RNA with a constant-region primer. Slightly modified ARM-PCR with three nested multiplex PCR rounds yielded TCR beta libraries. TRBV1-TRBV30 forward and Cbeta reverse primers drove the first two roughly 11-cycle rounds. TCRdb re-called the multiplex PCR reads with MiXCR, one entry per CDR3 protein. This table has approximately 45,000 distinct CDR3 sequences, about 75% appearing once. From unsorted bulk tissue weighing roughly 17-34 mg, DNA and RNA were co-extracted. Source material: tumor-adjacent normal liver tissue. All receptors derive from a young woman with primary liver carcinoma and hepatitis B virus infection.

To note about this clonotype: At one of its ends the junction is not consistent with the germline gene, which may arise from a read error. The chain couples TRBV5-6 to TRBJ2-2; unclear D gene. The V gene's germline CDR1 is SGHDT and CDR2 YYEEEE. This CDR3 is built from 15 residues. For the CDR3, the DNA is TGTGCCAACAGCTTGGCACCCATAGTCACCGGGTACCTGTTTTTT. This codes for CANSLAPIVTGYLFF.

A word on this clonotype: At one boundary the junction diverges from the germline segment, which might be a read error. The rearrangement links TRBV11-2 to TRBJ2-7; the D gene is possibly TRBD2 (6 bases). Germline loops: CDR1 SGHAT, CDR2 FQNNGV. CDR3 length: 13 amino acids. The CDR3: CASSFPAGYLQHF. Written as DNA, the CDR3 is TGTGCCAGCAGCTTTCCGGCGGGGTACTTGCAGCACTTC.

The chain links TRBV13 to TRBJ1-5; D gene ambiguous. CDR3 length equals 14 residues. Looked up from germline, CDR1 is PRHDT and CDR2 is FYEKMQ (reference sequence). CDR3 amino acids: CSSSLGGGSQPQHF. The CDR3 bases are TGTAGCAGCAGCTTAGGTGGAGGCAGTCAGCCCCAGCATTTT. The entire variable domain, with the rest obtained from reference TRBV13 and TRBJ1-5, is as follows: AAGVIQSPRHLIKEKRETATLKCYPIPRHDTVYWYQQGPGQDPQFLISFYEKMQSDKGSIPDRFSAQQFSDYHSELNMSSLELGDSALYFCSSSLGGGSQPQHFGDGTRLSIL.

The sample holds many counts of this clonotype. J is TRBJ2-1 and V is TRBV7-9, with D possibly TRBD2 on 5 matching bases. Germline V gene data show CDR1 as SEHNR and CDR2 as FQNEAQ (reference sequence). The CDR3 covers 15 residues. V was cut by 5 bases and J by 5 bases, with 16 bases left in between. The CDR3 nucleotides are TGTGCCAGCAGCCCCGACTGGGGAGTAAACAATGAGCAGTTCTTC. Protein: CASSPDWGVNNEQFF.

Comment on this clonotype: One end of the junction is discordant with germline, which a read error may explain. CDR3 amino acids: CASNLPTHRYEHYF. CDR3 nucleotides: TGTGCCAGCAACCTCCCGACTCATCGCTACGAGCATTACTTC. The V call is TRBV7-9, the J call TRBJ2-7; D remains unclear. Germline V gene data show CDR1 as SEHNR and CDR2 as FQNEAQ (reference sequence). The CDR3 runs 14 residues.

For this clonotype: An end of the junction does not agree with germline; a read error may underlie this. This chain uses TRBV30 with TRBJ2-7; 7 positions match TRBD2. Per the germline V gene, CDR1 is GTSNPN and CDR2 is SVGIG (reference sequence). This CDR3 spans 15 amino acids. CDR3: CAWRGLPGKSYEQCF. The CDR3 coding sequence is TGTGCCTGGAGGGGACTACCGGGGAAGTCTTACGAGCAGTGCTTC.

Here the CDR3 DNA reads TGTGCCAGCAGTCAACTCCCCCAGGGGATGGTGGAGGCTGAAGCTTTCTTT. It specifies CASSQLPQGMVEAEAFF. The chain couples TRBV12-3 or TRBV12-4 to TRBJ1-1; weak D call: TRBD1 (6 bases). This CDR3 has 17 amino acids. V shed 5 bases and J shed 6 bases, with 25 bases lying between them.